This T cell receptor beta chain is drawn from a study of cytomegalovirus exposure and HLA in healthy donors. Findings and caveats of the study: Sequencing artifact likely explains a cluster of highly shared sequence variants. Presence/absence results assume similar sequencing depth per donor, which may not hold.

The CDR3 loop spans 14 amino acids. V was shortened by 6 bases and J by 3 bases, with 14 bases between the two germline ends. CDR1 LNHDA and CDR2 SQIVND come from the germline V gene (reference sequence). Concerning this clone itself: As yet, its antigen is unknown.

With 60 Vbeta and 13 Jbeta primers, the PCR was carried out. Sequenced by immunoSEQ multiplex PCR; TCRdb stores in-frame clones only, minus some. The sample gives under 90,000 clones, approximately 90% of which show up once; 2.3% is in the top ten. This TCR derives from a man aged 18-30 years in good health and CMV-seronegative. Sample: PBMCs. The gene calls are TRBV19 and TRBJ1-2; the D gene is possibly TRBD1 (6 bases). The CDR3 is CASSTGMAHYGYTF. For the CDR3, the DNA is TGTGCCAGTAGCACAGGGATGGCTCACTATGGCTACACCTTC.